This T cell receptor beta chain was sequenced during a study of identical twins. The germline CDR1 and CDR2 sequences are LNHNV and YYDKDF (reference sequence). The germline V and J ends were trimmed by 1 base and 6 bases, with 15 bases remaining between them. This CDR3 region has 15 residues. Each CDR3 protein is one row after TCRdb ran MiXCR on the 5' RACE reads. The sample lists approximately 630,000 distinct CDR3 sequences, roughly 7.2% occurring once. As regards this clonotype: As yet, its antigen is unknown.

Study-wide findings and caveats: Possibly, invariant MAIT and iNKT cells partly confounded zero-insertion analyses. With abundant cord blood beta clonotypes, insertions were fewer; memory repertoires showed no such pattern.

The same data also went into a second study, on yellow fever vaccine responses in identical twins.

The chain uses TRBV15 and TRBJ1-1, with D possibly TRBD1 on 5 matching bases. This TCR derives from a woman between 18 and 30 years old in good health. Sequencing input: PBMCs. DNA of the CDR3: TGTGCCACCAGCAGAGGACAGCCGGGAACGTCTGAAGCTTTCTTT. It is translated as CATSRGQPGTSEAFF. Drawing the rest from reference TRBV15 and TRBJ1-1, the complete variable domain is DAMVIQNPRYQVTQFGKPVTLSCSQTLNHNVMYWYQQKSSQAPKLLFHYYDKDFNNEADTPDNFQSRRPNTSFCFLDIRSPGLGDTAMYLCATSRGQPGTSEAFFGQGTRLTVV.